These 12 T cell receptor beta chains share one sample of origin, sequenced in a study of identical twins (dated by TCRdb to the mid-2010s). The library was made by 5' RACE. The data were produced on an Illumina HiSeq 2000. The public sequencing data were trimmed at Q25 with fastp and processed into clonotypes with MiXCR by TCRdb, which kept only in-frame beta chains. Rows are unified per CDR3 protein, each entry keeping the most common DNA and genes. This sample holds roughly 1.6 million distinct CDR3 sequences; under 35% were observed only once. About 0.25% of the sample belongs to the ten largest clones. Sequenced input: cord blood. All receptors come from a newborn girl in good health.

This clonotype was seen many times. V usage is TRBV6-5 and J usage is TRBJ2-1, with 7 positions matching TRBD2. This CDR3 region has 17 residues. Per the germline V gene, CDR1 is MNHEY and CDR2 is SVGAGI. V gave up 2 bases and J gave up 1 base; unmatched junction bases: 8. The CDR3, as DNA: TGTGCCAGCAGTTACCTGGGAGGGGAGAAGTCCTACAATGAGCAGTTCTTC. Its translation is CASSYLGGEKSYNEQFF.

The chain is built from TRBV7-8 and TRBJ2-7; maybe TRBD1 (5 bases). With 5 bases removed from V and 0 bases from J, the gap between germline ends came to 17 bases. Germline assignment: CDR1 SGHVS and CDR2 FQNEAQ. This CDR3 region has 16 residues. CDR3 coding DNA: TGTGCCAGCAGCGCCGACAGCTTCCTCAGCTCCTACGAGCAGTACTTC. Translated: CASSADSFLSSYEQYF.

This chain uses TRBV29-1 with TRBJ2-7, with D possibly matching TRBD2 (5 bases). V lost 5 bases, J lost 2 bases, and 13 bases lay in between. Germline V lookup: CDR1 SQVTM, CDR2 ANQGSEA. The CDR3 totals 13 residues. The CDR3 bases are TGCAGCGTTACACACAGCGGAGCCTACGAGCAGTACTTC. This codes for CSVTHSGAYEQYF.

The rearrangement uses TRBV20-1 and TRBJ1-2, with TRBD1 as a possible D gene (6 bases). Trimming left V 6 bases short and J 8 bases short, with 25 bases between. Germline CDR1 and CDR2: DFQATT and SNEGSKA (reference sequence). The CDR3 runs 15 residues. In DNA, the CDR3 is TGCAGTGCCCACGGGTTCAGGGGACCCCTTTTGGGCTACACCTTC. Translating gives CSAHGFRGPLLGYTF.

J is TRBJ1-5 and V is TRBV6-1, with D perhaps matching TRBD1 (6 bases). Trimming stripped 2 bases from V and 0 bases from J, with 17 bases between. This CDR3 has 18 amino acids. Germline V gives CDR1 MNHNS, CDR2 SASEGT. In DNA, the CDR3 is TGTGCCAGCAGTGAACGCAGGGCGGGGGCCTATAGCAATCAGCCCCAGCATTTT. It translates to CASSERRAGAYSNQPQHF.

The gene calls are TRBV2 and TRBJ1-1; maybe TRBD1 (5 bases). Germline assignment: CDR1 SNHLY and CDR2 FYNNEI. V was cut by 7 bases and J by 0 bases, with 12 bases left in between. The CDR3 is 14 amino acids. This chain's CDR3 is CASNPQGMNTEAFF. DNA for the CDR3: TGTGCCAGCAACCCCCAGGGCATGAACACTGAAGCTTTCTTT.

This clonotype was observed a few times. The CDR3 sequence is CASSKAKNIQYF. CDR3 nucleotide sequence: TGTGCCAGCAGCAAGGCCAAAAACATTCAGTACTTC. The chain couples TRBV21-1 to TRBJ2-4. TRBV21-1 is deemed a pseudogene. CDR3 length: 12 residues.

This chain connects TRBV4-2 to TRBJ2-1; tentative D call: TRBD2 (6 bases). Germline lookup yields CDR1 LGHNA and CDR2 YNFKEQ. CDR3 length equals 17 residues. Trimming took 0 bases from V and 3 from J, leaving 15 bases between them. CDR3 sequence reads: CASSQDQFLAFYNEQFF. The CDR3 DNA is TGTGCCAGCAGCCAAGATCAGTTCCTAGCGTTCTACAATGAGCAGTTCTTC.

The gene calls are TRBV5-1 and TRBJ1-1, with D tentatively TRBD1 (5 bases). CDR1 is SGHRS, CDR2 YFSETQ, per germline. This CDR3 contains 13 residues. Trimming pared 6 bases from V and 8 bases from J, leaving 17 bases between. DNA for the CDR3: TGCGCCAGCACCCGGCAGGGCAGGGACGAAGCTTTCTTT. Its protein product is CASTRQGRDEAFF.

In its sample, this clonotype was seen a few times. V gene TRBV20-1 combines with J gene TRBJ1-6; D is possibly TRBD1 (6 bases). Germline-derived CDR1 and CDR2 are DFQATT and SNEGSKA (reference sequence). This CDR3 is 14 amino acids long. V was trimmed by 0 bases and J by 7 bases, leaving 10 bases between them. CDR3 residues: CSARDAGVNSPLHF. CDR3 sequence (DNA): TGCAGTGCTAGAGATGCAGGGGTAAATTCACCCCTCCACTTT.

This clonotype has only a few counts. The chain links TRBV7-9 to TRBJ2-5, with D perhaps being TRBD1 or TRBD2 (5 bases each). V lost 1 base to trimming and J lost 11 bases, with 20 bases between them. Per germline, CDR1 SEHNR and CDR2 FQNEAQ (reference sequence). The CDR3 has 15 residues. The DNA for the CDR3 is TGTGCCAGCAGCTTAGTTAGGGGAGCGATTCCGGAGCAGTACTTC. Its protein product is CASSLVRGAIPEQYF.

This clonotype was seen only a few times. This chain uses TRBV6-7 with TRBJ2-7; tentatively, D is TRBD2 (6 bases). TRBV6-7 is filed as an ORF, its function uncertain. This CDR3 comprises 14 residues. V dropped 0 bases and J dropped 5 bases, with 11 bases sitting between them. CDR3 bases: TGTGCCAGCAGTTACTCAGCAGGGAGGCACGAGCAGTACTTC. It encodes CASSYSAGRHEQYF.